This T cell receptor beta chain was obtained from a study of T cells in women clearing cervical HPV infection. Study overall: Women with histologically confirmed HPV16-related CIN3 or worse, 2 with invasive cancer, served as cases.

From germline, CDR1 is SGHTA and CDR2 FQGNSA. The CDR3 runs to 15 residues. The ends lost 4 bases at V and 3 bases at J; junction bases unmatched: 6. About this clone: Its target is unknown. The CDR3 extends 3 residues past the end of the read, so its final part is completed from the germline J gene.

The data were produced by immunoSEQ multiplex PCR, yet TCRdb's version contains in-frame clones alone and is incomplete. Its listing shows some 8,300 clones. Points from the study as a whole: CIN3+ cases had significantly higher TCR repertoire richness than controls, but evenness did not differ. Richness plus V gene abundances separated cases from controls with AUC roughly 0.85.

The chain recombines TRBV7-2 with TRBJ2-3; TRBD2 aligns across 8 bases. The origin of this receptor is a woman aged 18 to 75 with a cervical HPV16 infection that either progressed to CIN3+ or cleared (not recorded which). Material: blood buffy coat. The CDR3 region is CASSSWGGGTDTQYF. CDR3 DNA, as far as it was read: TGTGCCAGCAGCTCTTGGGGCGGGGGGACAGATACG.